This T cell receptor beta chain was captured in a study of T-cell reconstitution after alpha-beta-depleted transplantation in children. General study findings and limits: Reportedly, roughly two months post-transplant, alpha-beta T cells arose from several hundred expanded graft clones. From newly produced T cells came most of the T-cell counts and diversity one year after transplant. Several patients had high TCRbeta diversity at day 60; it came from surviving recipient T cells and thymic progenitors.

CDR3 length: 15 amino acids. Germline CDR1 is MGHDK and CDR2 is SYGVNS. With V trimmed by 8 bases and J by 1 base, 9 bases remained unmatched. There are a few counts of this clonotype. The target antigen is unknown. The TCRbeta library incorporated unique molecular identifiers. TCRdb reprocessed the PCR reads with MiXCR, giving one entry per CDR3 protein. The sample lists fewer than 400,000 distinct CDR3 sequences; 23% were seen once. This TCR came from a male patient younger than 18 who had a stem cell transplant for acute lymphoblastic leukemia, so the T cells may come from the graft donor. The V gene is TRBV25-1, the J gene TRBJ2-3; TRBD1 agrees at 7 bases. The sample in question was PBMCs, mostly from graft donor cells, obtained 180 days after TCRalphabeta/CD19-depleted stem cell transplant. CDR3 sequence: CASSGDSPGTDTQYF. CDR3 nucleotide sequence: TGTGCCAGCTCTGGGGACAGTCCAGGCACAGATACGCAGTATTTT. The full variable domain, completed using reference TRBV25-1 and TRBJ2-3, is EADIYQTPRYLVIGTGKKITLECSQTMGHDKMYWYQQDPGMELHLIHYSYGVNSTEKGDLSSESTVSRIRTEHFPLTLESARPSHTSQYLCASSGDSPGTDTQYFGPGTRLTVL.